This T cell receptor (beta chain) was retrieved from a study of T cells in Graves' hyperthyroidism and ophthalmopathy. Germline V gene data show CDR1 as MGHRA and CDR2 as YSYEKL. V lost 4 bases and J lost 4, with 17 bases in between. The CDR3 has 16 residues. The CDR3 regions of TCR beta were amplified from RNA transcripts. Carried out on the TCR CDR3, a first-round RT-PCR used the HTBI primer set. MiXCR was run by TCRdb on the multiplex PCR reads, yielding one entry per CDR3 protein. This table holds some 350,000 distinct CDR3 sequences, roughly 15% found once. Only a few counts were recorded for this clonotype.

The origin of this receptor is a woman in her sixties with Graves' ophthalmopathy. The genes are TRBV4-1 and TRBJ2-1; D perhaps matches TRBD2 (7 bases). The sequenced sample was blood. CDR3 DNA: TGCGCCAGCAGCCCCGAGGGGGGAGGGATTTACAATGAGCAGTTCTTC. Protein sequence: CASSPEGGGIYNEQFF.